These T cell receptor beta chains were read from a single sample in a study of CD8 T cells in Susac syndrome. TCRdb re-called the immunoSEQ multiplex PCR reads with MiXCR, one entry per CDR3 protein. The sample includes roughly 190,000 distinct CDR3 sequences, under 97% of them seen just once. The sequenced material came from CD4+ T cells from PBMCs. The receptors come from a human donor with Susac syndrome. Each CDR3 is given with its conserved first and last residue. The D gene is left open where the match is weak. The size of a clone is reported for some rows only, either as once, few or many, or as a class for expanded clones.

>TRBV7-2|TRBJ1-2|.|.
TGTGCCAGCAGCCCGGGCCACCGACCTGGCTACACCTTC
CASSPGHRPGYTF
>TRBV12-3/TRBV12-4|TRBJ1-2|.|.
TGTGCCAGCAGCCCGGGACGGCCCGTGGGTTACACCTTC
CASSPGRPVGYTF
>TRBV5-1|TRBJ2-1|.|.
TGCGCCAGCAGCTTGGCCCCTGACAGCAATGAGCAGTTCTTC
CASSLAPDSNEQFF
>TRBV19|TRBJ1-1|.|TRBD1
TGTGCCAGTAGTACTCCGGACAGGGGAGGCACTGAAGCTTTCTTT
CASSTPDRGGTEAFF
>TRBV19|TRBJ2-2|once|.
TGTGCCAGTAGTATTAGATCCGGGGAGCTGTTTTTT
CASSIRSGELFF
>TRBV7-2|TRBJ2-7|.|.
TGTGCCAGCAGCGGCCCCGGAGCCTACGAGCAGTACTTC
CASSGPGAYEQYF
>TRBV29-1|TRBJ1-5|.|.
TGCAGCGTTGGGACGGGCCGGGGGCCCCAGCATTTT
CSVGTGRGPQHF
>TRBV9|TRBJ2-1|.|TRBD2
TGTGCCAGCAGCGCCCATGGGGGGGACAATGAGCAGTTCTTC
CASSAHGGDNEQFF
>TRBV7-2|TRBJ2-5|.|TRBD2
TGTGCCAGCAGCTTAGTAGGACTAGCGGCGGAGACCCAGTACTTC
CASSLVGLAAETQYF
>TRBV6-5|TRBJ1-1|.|.
TGTGCCAGCAGTTATCACAGACAGTCCTTAGAAGCTTTCTTT
CASSYHRQSLEAFF
>TRBV12-3/TRBV12-4|TRBJ2-5|.|TRBD1
TGTGCCAGCAGTTTAATTCGGACAGGGGGAGAGACCCAGTACTTC
CASSLIRTGGETQYF
>TRBV5-1|TRBJ2-7|.|.
TGCGCCAGCAGCTTGGGCCTTAGCTACGACGAGCAGTACTTC
CASSLGLSYDEQYF
>TRBV20-1|TRBJ1-6|.|.
TGCAGTGCTACCAAGGGTGCGGCAAGCTCCTATAATTCACCCCTCCACTTT
CSATKGAASSYNSPLHF
>TRBV20-1|TRBJ2-3|.|.
TGCAGTGCTAGGGTCACAGATACGCAGTATTTT
CSARVTDTQYF
>TRBV29-1|TRBJ2-5|once|.
TGCAGCGCTATACTAGCTTCAGAGACCCAGTACTTC
CSAILASETQYF
>TRBV6-5|TRBJ2-3|.|TRBD1
TGTGCCAGCAGGCGACAGGGGGCGCCGGCAGATACGCAGTATTTT
CASRRQGAPADTQYF
>TRBV30|TRBJ2-7|.|.
TGTGCCTGGAGTGTTCGCAGGGACGAGCAGTACTTC
CAWSVRRDEQYF
>TRBV7-9|TRBJ2-4|.|TRBD1
TGTGCCAGCAGCCACCCGGACAGGCGCTCGTCCAAAAACATTCAGTACTTC
CASSHPDRRSSKNIQYF
>TRBV30|TRBJ2-5|once|.
TGTGCCTGGAGGGAACGGGGCCCTGAGACCCAGTACTTC
CAWRERGPETQYF
>TRBV6-5|TRBJ2-7|.|.
TGTGCCAGCAGCTCCCTCAGACAGAGCTCCTACGAGCAGTACTTC
CASSSLRQSSYEQYF
>TRBV6-2/TRBV6-3|TRBJ1-1|.|.
TGTGCCAGCAGTTACTCACGGTGGGAGGGTGAAGCTTTCTTT
CASSYSRWEGEAFF
>TRBV3-1|TRBJ1-2|.|TRBD1
TGTGCCAGCAGCCAATTAGGACAGGGGCTCTATGGCTACACCTTC
CASSQLGQGLYGYTF
>TRBV3-1|TRBJ1-6|.|.
TGTGCCAGCAGCCAAGGGCAGCCCCTCAGCTCCTATAATTCACCCCTCCACTTT
CASSQGQPLSSYNSPLHF
>TRBV18|TRBJ2-1|.|.
TGTGCCAGCTCACAACTGGGGTCTCCTGGCAATGAGCAGTTCTTC
CASSQLGSPGNEQFF
>TRBV9|TRBJ1-1|once|.
TGTGCCAGCAGCGAGAGCGGGGGGGGCACTGAAGCTTTCTTT
CASSESGGGTEAFF
>TRBV9|TRBJ2-3|once|TRBD2
TGTGCCAGCAGCGTTCGGGGGGGCCGAAGAGATACGCAGTATTTT
CASSVRGGRRDTQYF
>TRBV2|TRBJ1-1|.|.
TGTGCCAGCAGTGTCCTGGTGAACACTGAAGCTTTCTTT
CASSVLVNTEAFF
>TRBV5-1|TRBJ1-2|.|TRBD1
TGCGCCAGTAAATCGACAGGGGGCTATGGCTACACCTTC
CASKSTGGYGYTF
>TRBV6-6|TRBJ2-1|once|.
TGTGCCAGCAGTTACGGACAAGGGAACAATGAGCAGTTCTTC
CASSYGQGNNEQFF
>TRBV12-3/TRBV12-4|TRBJ1-2|.|TRBD1
TGTGCCAGCAGTGGACAGGGCCCCGGCTACACCTTC
CASSGQGPGYTF
>TRBV29-1|TRBJ2-5|.|.
TGCAGCGTGGAACGGACAGACCAAGAGACCCAGTACTTC
CSVERTDQETQYF
>TRBV30|TRBJ2-2|.|TRBD2
TGTGCCTGGAAAGGACTAGCGGGAGCCGGGGAGCTGTTTTTT
CAWKGLAGAGELFF
>TRBV9|TRBJ1-1|.|.
TGTGCCAGCAGCGTAGGAGGGAGCTACGAAGCTTTCTTT
CASSVGGSYEAFF
>TRBV25-1|TRBJ2-7|.|TRBD2
TGTGCCAGCAGTGATGGCTTGTGGCGGGGGAGCTCCTACGAGCAGTACTTC
CASSDGLWRGSSYEQYF
>TRBV29-1|TRBJ1-1|once|TRBD1
TGCAGCGTTGTTGGGTTTGGACAGGGAATGTCTGAAGCTTTCTTT
CSVVGFGQGMSEAFF
>TRBV4-3|TRBJ1-3|.|.
TGCGCCAGCAGCCAAGTGACAGCTCTAGGGGGAAACACCATATATTTT
CASSQVTALGGNTIYF
>TRBV11-2|TRBJ2-7|.|.
TGTGCCAGCAGCTTCCCCCCCGACGAGCAGTACTTC
CASSFPPDEQYF
>TRBV7-3|TRBJ2-2|.|.
TGTGCCAGCAGCTCGGTGAGAAACACCGGGGAGCTGTTTTTT
CASSSVRNTGELFF
>TRBV7-9|TRBJ2-7|.|.
TGTGCCAGCAGCTTAGATATCGGGGGCGAGTCCTACGAGCAGTACTTC
CASSLDIGGESYEQYF
>TRBV6-5|TRBJ1-5|.|TRBD1
TGTGCCAGCAGTTACTCGAAATTGACAGGGGCAGGAGGCGGCAATCAGCCCCAGCATTTT
CASSYSKLTGAGGGNQPQHF
>TRBV10-2|TRBJ1-4|.|TRBD1
TGCGCCAGCAGTGAGTCGACTTTTTTCGGACAGGGAGAAAAACTGTTTTTT
CASSESTFFGQGEKLFF
>TRBV2|TRBJ2-5|.|.
TGTGGTTCGGGGTCAGAGACCCAGTACTTC
CGSGSETQYF
>TRBV5-1|TRBJ1-2|.|TRBD1
TGCGCCAGCAGCTTTGGGACAGAGGCCGGCTACACCTTC
CASSFGTEAGYTF
>TRBV27|TRBJ2-7|few|TRBD1
TGTGCCAGCAGTTTGGCCGGGACAGGGGGCTACGAGCAGTACTTC
CASSLAGTGGYEQYF
>TRBV15|TRBJ1-1|.|.
TGTGCCACCAGCAGTGGACTGACCCTTATGAACACTGAAGCTTTCTTT
CATSSGLTLMNTEAFF
>TRBV27|TRBJ2-7|few|TRBD2
TGTGCCAGCAGTCCACTAGCGGGGGCCTACGAGCAGTACTTC
CASSPLAGAYEQYF
>TRBV30|TRBJ1-4|.|.
TGTGCCTGGAATTCAGGGAGTCGTGAAAAACTGTTTTTT
CAWNSGSREKLFF
>TRBV6-1|TRBJ1-1|.|.
TGTGCCAGCAGCCGCCCCTCAGGCATGGTGAACACTGAAGCTTTCTTT
CASSRPSGMVNTEAFF
>TRBV25-1|TRBJ1-4|.|TRBD1
TGTGCCAGCAGTGAAGAGGACAGGGAGACTAATGAAAAACTGTTTTTT
CASSEEDRETNEKLFF
>TRBV12-3/TRBV12-4|TRBJ2-2|.|.
TGTGCCAGCAGTTTGGTGGGTGAAGGGGAGCTGTTTTTT
CASSLVGEGELFF
>TRBV5-1|TRBJ1-2|.|.
TGCGCCAGCAGACTACAGCAGGGTCGGTATGATGGCTACACCTTC
CASRLQQGRYDGYTF
>TRBV30|TRBJ1-2|once|TRBD1
TGTGCCTGGACGGGACAGGTGGCCATCGGCTACACCTTC
CAWTGQVAIGYTF
>TRBV3-1|TRBJ1-2|.|TRBD1
TGTGCCAGCACCGGGACAGCTAACTATGGCTACACCTTC
CASTGTANYGYTF
>TRBV12-3/TRBV12-4|TRBJ2-1|.|.
TGTGCCAGCAGCCCCGGAGCTGGTAATGAGCAGTTCTTC
CASSPGAGNEQFF